Below are 27 T cell receptor beta chains sequenced from a single sample in a study of cytomegalovirus exposure and HLA in healthy donors. In the PCR, 60 Vbeta and 13 Jbeta primers were used. TCRdb keeps only in-frame clones here, not all; method: immunoSEQ multiplex PCR. The table includes under 150,000 clones, 65% to 80% detected once. Sequencing used PBMCs. These receptors were taken from a woman aged 40 to 49 in good health and CMV-seronegative.

The V call is TRBV5-1, the J call TRBJ1-1; 8 nucleotides agree with TRBD1. The CDR3 covers 13 residues. J was trimmed by 3 bases and V by 4 bases; bases with no gene match: 2. Germline CDR1 SGHRS, CDR2 YFSETQ. Here the CDR3 reads CASSGRGHTEAFF. The CDR3 DNA sequence: TGCGCCAGCAGCGGCAGGGGGCACACTGAAGCTTTCTTT.

The chain joins TRBV6-1 to TRBJ1-6, with TRBD1 matching over 7 bases. Germline V CDR1 and CDR2: MNHNS, SASEGT. The length of the CDR3 is 14 residues. Trimming at V came to 6 bases and at J to 10 bases, leaving 9 bases not matched to a gene. The CDR3: CASSDRDRNSPLHF. The CDR3 DNA sequence: TGTGCCAGCAGCGACCGGGACAGAAACTCACCCCTCCACTTT.

V usage is TRBV30 and J usage is TRBJ2-3, with D possibly matching TRBD1 (6 bases). This CDR3 spans 14 amino acids. With 5 bases removed from V and 4 bases from J, the gap between germline ends came to 16 bases. Germline V gene sequence: CDR1 GTSNPN, CDR2 SVGIG (reference sequence). CDR3 nucleotides: TGTGCCTGGGGTGCTGGGGGCCCGGCAGATACGCAGTATTTT. Its protein product is CAWGAGGPADTQYF.

The rearrangement joins TRBV5-6 to TRBJ2-2; 8 bases are shared with TRBD2. Unmatched junction bases numbered 7, after V lost 6 bases and J lost 0 bases. The V gene's germline CDR1 is SGHDT and CDR2 YYEEEE. The CDR3 contains 16 residues. The CDR3 here is CASTPQLAANTGELFF. The CDR3 nucleotides are TGTGCCAGCACCCCTCAACTAGCGGCGAACACCGGGGAGCTGTTTTTT.

The rearrangement uses TRBV10-3 and TRBJ2-7; possibly TRBD1 for D (5 bases). Trimming left V 0 bases short and J 4 bases short, with 10 bases between. This CDR3 spans 14 amino acids. CDR1 is ENHRY, CDR2 SYGVKD, per germline. The CDR3: CAISESGRVYEQYF. Here the CDR3 DNA reads TGTGCCATCAGTGAGTCGGGCAGGGTTTACGAGCAGTACTTC.

For the CDR3, the DNA is TGCGCCAGCAGCTTGATGGCGGACTCTGGAAACACCATATATTTT. Its protein is CASSLMADSGNTIYF. The V gene is TRBV5-1, the J gene TRBJ1-3; D is ambiguous. Trimming removed 1 base at V and 0 bases at J, with 8 bases between. CDR3 length equals 15 residues. Germline V CDR1 and CDR2: SGHRS, YFSETQ.

The V gene is TRBV7-9, the J gene TRBJ1-1, with a weak D call TRBD1 (6 bases). The CDR3 loop spans 14 amino acids. The germline gives CDR1 SEHNR, CDR2 FQNEAQ (reference sequence). V lost 2 bases and J 0 bases, leaving 7 bases between the germline ends. CDR3 DNA sequence: TGTGCCAGCAGCTTACAGGGGTTGAACACTGAAGCTTTCTTT. Translated, it gives CASSLQGLNTEAFF.

This chain joins TRBV5-6 and TRBJ2-1, with D unresolved. Germline CDR1 SGHDT, CDR2 YYEEEE. This CDR3 has 15 amino acids. V dropped 4 bases and J dropped 7 bases, with 18 bases sitting between them. The CDR3 region is CASSRPDSTLNEQFF. The CDR3 DNA reads as TGTGCCAGCAGCCGCCCAGATAGCACCCTGAATGAGCAGTTCTTC.

This chain uses TRBV7-9 with TRBJ1-2, with 7 positions matching TRBD1. This CDR3 has 14 residues. CDR1 is SEHNR, CDR2 FQNEAQ, per germline (reference sequence). J lost 5 bases, V lost 5 bases, and 8 bases had no gene match. DNA of the CDR3: TGTGCCAGCAGCCCGGAGCCAGGGGGGTATGGCTACACCTTC. This sequence encodes CASSPEPGGYGYTF.

This CDR3 is CASSLGNRGHEQYF. CDR3 DNA sequence: TGTGCCAGCAGCCTAGGGAACAGGGGCCACGAGCAGTACTTC. This rearrangement joins TRBV11-1 to TRBJ2-7; 7 positions match TRBD1. This CDR3 region has 14 residues. V shed 5 bases and J 5 bases; nucleotides not matched to a gene: 9. Per the germline V gene, CDR1 is SGHAT and CDR2 is FQDESV (reference sequence).

The genes are TRBV14 and TRBJ2-7; the D gene is possibly TRBD2 (5 bases). CDR1 is SGHDN and CDR2 is FVKESK in the germline V gene. The CDR3 covers 16 residues. V was trimmed by 5 bases and J by 2 bases, leaving 19 bases between them. The CDR3 spells CASSGGGGPFPYEQYF. The CDR3 DNA sequence: TGTGCCAGCAGCGGAGGCGGAGGACCTTTCCCCTACGAGCAGTACTTC.

The chain uses TRBV19 and TRBJ2-5, with 15 positions matching TRBD2. This CDR3 spans 16 amino acids. The germline V gene encodes CDR1 LNHDA and CDR2 SQIVND (reference sequence). Trimming took 5 bases from V and 5 from J; bases not matched to a gene: 6. The CDR3 DNA reads as TGTGCCAGTAGTCCAGGGACTAGCGGGAGGCCCGAGACCCAGTACTTC. Protein sequence: CASSPGTSGRPETQYF.

The count of this clone is one. The rearrangement uses TRBV28 and TRBJ2-7; D is possibly TRBD2 (6 bases). This CDR3 region has 14 residues. V was trimmed by 6 bases and J by 3 bases, leaving 15 bases between them. Germline V gene data show CDR1 as MDHEN and CDR2 as SYDVKM. CDR3 sequence reads: CASSSPAGLYEQYF. The CDR3 region has the DNA TGTGCCAGCAGCTCCCCGGCGGGGCTCTACGAGCAGTACTTC.

The chain joins TRBV18 to TRBJ1-2, with D uncertain. This CDR3 has 16 amino acids. Trimming took off 4 bases at V and 8 bases at J, with 23 bases between the two ends. Germline V CDR1 and CDR2: KGHSH, LQKENI. CDR3 protein: CASSLEPKIRSRGYTF. The CDR3 DNA follows: TGTGCCAGCTCACTCGAGCCGAAAATTCGAAGTCGCGGCTACACCTTC.

The rearrangement joins TRBV19 to TRBJ2-2; D may be TRBD1 (5 bases). The CDR3 has 15 residues. Germline V lookup: CDR1 LNHDA, CDR2 SQIVND (reference sequence). V was cut by 5 bases and J by 6 bases, with 16 bases left in between. CDR3 region: CASSLLPGMAGELFF. The CDR3 DNA sequence: TGTGCCAGTAGTCTGCTTCCAGGGATGGCCGGGGAGCTGTTTTTT.

This chain joins TRBV5-6 and TRBJ2-7; D is unclear. V was clipped by 5 bases and J by 1 base, with 10 bases between them. This CDR3 region has 13 residues. Per the germline V gene, CDR1 is SGHDT and CDR2 is YYEEEE. The CDR3 nucleotides read TGTGCCAGCAGTTTCACCGGGTCCTACGAGCAGTACTTC. Translation: CASSFTGSYEQYF. Variable domain in full (rest from reference TRBV5-6 and TRBJ2-7): DAGVTQSPTHLIKTRGQQVTLRCSPKSGHDTVSWYQQALGQGPQFIFQYYEEEERQRGNFPDRFSGHQFPNYSSELNVNALLLGDSALYLCASSFTGSYEQYFGPGTRLTVT.

The rearrangement uses TRBV5-4 and TRBJ2-7; D gene uncertain. The CDR3 is made up of 12 amino acids. V gave up 0 bases and J gave up 2 bases, with 3 bases separating them. From germline, CDR1 is SGHNT and CDR2 YYREEE (reference sequence). CDR3 region: CASSLDTYEQYF. The CDR3 DNA reads as TGTGCCAGCAGCTTGGACACCTACGAGCAGTACTTC.

This chain connects TRBV28 to TRBJ1-2; D not certain. The CDR3 length is 14 residues. Trimming shortened V by 7 bases and J by 8 bases, and 20 bases separated the two germline ends. Looked up from germline, CDR1 is MDHEN and CDR2 is SYDVKM. CDR3 sequence reads: CASTAATFLEGYTF. Here the CDR3 DNA reads TGTGCCAGCACGGCAGCCACTTTCCTAGAAGGCTACACCTTC.

This sequence joins TRBV7-2 and TRBJ2-7; a possible D gene is TRBD1 (5 bases). This CDR3 spans 15 amino acids. V was pared by 1 base and J by 0 bases, with 10 bases between. Germline values: CDR1 SGHTA, CDR2 FQGNSA. The CDR3, as DNA: TGTGCCAGCAGCTTAGGACGGACAAGCTCCTACGAGCAGTACTTC. This codes for CASSLGRTSSYEQYF.

In its sample, this clone was seen once. The gene calls are TRBV30 and TRBJ1-3, with D perhaps matching TRBD1 (5 bases). Germline values: CDR1 GTSNPN, CDR2 SVGIG (reference sequence). The V end was cut by 6 bases, the J end by 1 base, with 13 bases between. The CDR3 runs 14 residues. The CDR3 DNA is TGTGCCTGCCTGCGGGGGGTATCTGGAAACACCATATATTTT. It codes for CACLRGVSGNTIYF.

V usage is TRBV7-3 and J usage is TRBJ1-1, with unresolved D. This CDR3 spans 14 amino acids. V was clipped by 8 bases and J by 6 bases, with 19 bases between them. Germline CDR1 is SGHTA and CDR2 is FQGTGA. The CDR3 loop reads CASHLSAGSAEAFF. DNA for the CDR3: TGTGCCAGCCATCTCTCAGCGGGTAGCGCTGAAGCTTTCTTT.

This chain links TRBV30 with TRBJ2-5, with 11 bases that match TRBD2. The V gene's germline CDR1 is GTSNPN and CDR2 SVGIG (reference sequence). Trimming cost V 4 bases and J 4 bases; bases outside gene matches: 5. The CDR3 runs to 14 residues. The CDR3 spells CAWTRLAGGETQYF. The DNA of the CDR3 is TGTGCCTGGACCCGCCTAGCGGGAGGAGAGACCCAGTACTTC.

The rearrangement joins TRBV19 to TRBJ2-7, with 7 bases aligning to TRBD1. Trimming at V came to 5 bases and at J to 6 bases, leaving 13 bases not matched to a gene. Looked up from germline, CDR1 is LNHDA and CDR2 is SQIVND (reference sequence). The CDR3 is made up of 15 amino acids. The CDR3 region is CASSSYGTAGSEQYF. The CDR3 bases are TGTGCCAGTAGTTCATACGGGACAGCCGGGTCCGAGCAGTACTTC.

The chain couples TRBV7-8 to TRBJ2-3; TRBD2 aligns across 8 bases. Looked up from germline, CDR1 is SGHVS and CDR2 is FQNEAQ. V trimming: 5 bases; J trimming: 6 bases; junction bases outside the gene matches: 7. This CDR3 spans 14 amino acids. CDR3 coding DNA: TGTGCCAGCAGCGAGAAAGGACTAGCTGATACGCAGTATTTT. The encoded protein is CASSEKGLADTQYF.

CDR3 sequence: CAIKGHGRAGYTQYF. CDR3 DNA sequence: TGTGCCATCAAAGGGCACGGGAGGGCCGGGTATACGCAGTATTTT. The genes are TRBV10-3 and TRBJ2-3; 8 bases map to TRBD2. The V gene's germline CDR1 is ENHRY and CDR2 SYGVKD. CDR3 size: 15 residues. V lost 7 bases and J lost 7; bases outside the gene matches: 13.

As DNA, the CDR3 is TGTGCCAGCAGCTTAACGCTACAGGGCTACAATGAGCAGTTCTTC. Protein sequence: CASSLTLQGYNEQFF. This sequence joins TRBV7-3 and TRBJ2-1, with D perhaps matching TRBD1 (6 bases). This CDR3 contains 15 residues. In germline, CDR1 is SGHTA, CDR2 FQGTGA. The ends were cut back, 0 bases at V and 3 bases at J, with 9 bases in the middle.

V and J are TRBV2 and TRBJ2-5, with 12 bases that match TRBD2. This CDR3 contains 15 residues. With 1 base clipped from V and 5 bases from J, the junction kept 2 bases outside the gene matches. Germline-derived CDR1 and CDR2 are SNHLY and FYNNEI. Here the CDR3 DNA reads TGTGCCAGCAGTGAAGGACTAGCGGGGGTTGAGACCCAGTACTTC. Its protein product is CASSEGLAGVETQYF.